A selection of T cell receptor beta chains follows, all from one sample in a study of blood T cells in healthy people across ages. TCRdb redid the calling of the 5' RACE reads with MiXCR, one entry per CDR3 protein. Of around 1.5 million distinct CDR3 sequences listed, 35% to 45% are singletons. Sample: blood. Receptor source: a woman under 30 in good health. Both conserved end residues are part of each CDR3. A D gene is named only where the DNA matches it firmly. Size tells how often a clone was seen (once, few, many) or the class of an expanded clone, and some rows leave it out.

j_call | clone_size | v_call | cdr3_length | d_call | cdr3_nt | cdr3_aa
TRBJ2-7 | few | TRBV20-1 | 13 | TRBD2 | TGCAGTGCTAGTACTAGCGGGGTCTACGAGCAGTACTTC | CSASTSGVYEQYF
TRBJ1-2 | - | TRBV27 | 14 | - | TGTGCCAGCAGTTTATCGTCGGCCCCGGGAGGCCACACCTTC | CASSLSSAPGGHTF
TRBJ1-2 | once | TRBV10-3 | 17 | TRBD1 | TGTGCCATCAGTTATCGGACAGGGGGAGCTTCGGGTGACGGCTACACCTTC | CAISYRTGGASGDGYTF
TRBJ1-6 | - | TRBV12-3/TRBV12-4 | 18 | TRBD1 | TGTGCCAGCAGTTTAGCGCTGGGGGGGACAGGGAAGAGTTCACCCCTCCACTTT | CASSLALGGTGKSSPLHF
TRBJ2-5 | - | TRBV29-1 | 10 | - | TGCAGCGTTGGGACGCCGGAGCAGTACTTC | CSVGTPEQYF
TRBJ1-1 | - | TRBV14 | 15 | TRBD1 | TGTGCCAGCAGCCGGCCGACAGGGGTTTACACTGAAGCTTTCTTT | CASSRPTGVYTEAFF
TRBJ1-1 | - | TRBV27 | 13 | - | TGTGCCAGCAGTTGGCGGATGAACACTGAAGCTTTCTTT | CASSWRMNTEAFF
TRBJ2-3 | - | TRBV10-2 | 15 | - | TGCGCCAGCAGCCGGGACTGGCCCTCCGCCGATACGCAGTATTTT | CASSRDWPSADTQYF
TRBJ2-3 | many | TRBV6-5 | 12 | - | TGTGCCAGCAGTTATCGGGGAGATACGCAGTATTTT | CASSYRGDTQYF
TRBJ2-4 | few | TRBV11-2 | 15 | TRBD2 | TGTGCCAGCAGCTTAGTGCTAGCGGGAGCCATAGGGCAGTACTTC | CASSLVLAGAIGQYF
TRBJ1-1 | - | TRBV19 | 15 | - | TGTGCCAGTAGTATAGACGGACAGAGGAACACTGAAGCTTTCTTT | CASSIDGQRNTEAFF
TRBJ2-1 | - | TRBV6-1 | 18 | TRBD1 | TGTGCCAGCAGTCTGGGGAATTCCGGGACAGGGGGCTCGAATGAGCAGTTCTTC | CASSLGNSGTGGSNEQFF
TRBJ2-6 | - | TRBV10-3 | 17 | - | TGTGCCATCAGCCGGGACGAAGGGGCCTCTGGGGCCAACGTCCTGACTTTC | CAISRDEGASGANVLTF
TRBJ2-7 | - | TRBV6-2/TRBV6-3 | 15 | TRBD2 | TGTGCCAGCATCCCCTCGGGAGCGGGGGTATACGAGCAGTACTTC | CASIPSGAGVYEQYF
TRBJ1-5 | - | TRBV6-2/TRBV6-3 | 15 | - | TGTGCCAGCAGGGCGATGGGGGGGAACAATCAGCCCCAGCATTTT | CASRAMGGNNQPQHF
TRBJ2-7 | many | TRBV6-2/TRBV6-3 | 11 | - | TGTGCCAGCACCGACTTCTACGAGCAGTACTTC | CASTDFYEQYF
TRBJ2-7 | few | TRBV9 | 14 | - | TGTGCCAGCAGCGTAGATCACCAGTCCTACGAGCAGTACTTC | CASSVDHQSYEQYF
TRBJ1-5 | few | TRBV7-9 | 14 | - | TGTGCCAGCAGCCATGACGGGAGCAATCAGCCCCAGCATTTT | CASSHDGSNQPQHF
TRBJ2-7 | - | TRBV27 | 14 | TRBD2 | TGTGCCAGCAGCCTTGCTAGCGGTTACAATGAGCAGTACTTC | CASSLASGYNEQYF
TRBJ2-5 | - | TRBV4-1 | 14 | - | TGCGCCAGCAGCCAAGATCGGAGCCTGAGTGAGCAGTACTTC | CASSQDRSLSEQYF
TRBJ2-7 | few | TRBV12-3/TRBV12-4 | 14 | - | TGTGCCAGTAAAAGGGGGACCACCTCCTACGAGCAGTACTTC | CASKRGTTSYEQYF
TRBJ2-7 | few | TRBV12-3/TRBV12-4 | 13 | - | TGTGCCAGCAGCCCTCGGGCCCGGGGCGAGCAGTACTTC | CASSPRARGEQYF
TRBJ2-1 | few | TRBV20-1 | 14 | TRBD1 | TGCAGTGCTAGGAGGACAGGGTTTTTCAATGAGCAGTTCTTC | CSARRTGFFNEQFF
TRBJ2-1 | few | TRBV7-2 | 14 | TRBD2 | TGTGCCAGCCTTTCTGGGAGGGCCTACAATGAGCAGTTCTTC | CASLSGRAYNEQFF
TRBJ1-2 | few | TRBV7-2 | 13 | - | TGTGCCAGCAGTTTCTCAGGGGCGGGTGGCTACACCTTC | CASSFSGAGGYTF
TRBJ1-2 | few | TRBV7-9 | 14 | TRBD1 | TGTGCCAGCAGCGTGGGGACAGCCAACTATGGCTACACCTTC | CASSVGTANYGYTF
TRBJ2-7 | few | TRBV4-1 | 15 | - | TGCGCCAGCAGCCAAGATCCAGGGCATGGGTACGAGCAGTACTTC | CASSQDPGHGYEQYF
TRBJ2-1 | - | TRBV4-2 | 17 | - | TGTGCCAGCAGCCAAGATCAGGGTCCGGAGACCTACAATGAGCAGTTCTTC | CASSQDQGPETYNEQFF
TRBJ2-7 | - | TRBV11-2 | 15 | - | TGTGCCAGCAGCACCGTTGGAGGGAGAACCTACGAGCAGTACTTC | CASSTVGGRTYEQYF
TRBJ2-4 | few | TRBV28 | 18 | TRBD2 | TGTGCCAGCAGTTTAAGTAGCGGGGGGTACGTGGCCAAAAACATTCAGTACTTC | CASSLSSGGYVAKNIQYF
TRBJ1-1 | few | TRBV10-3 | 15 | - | TGTGCCATCAGTATACAGGGTGTTCCGAACACTGAAGCTTTCTTT | CAISIQGVPNTEAFF
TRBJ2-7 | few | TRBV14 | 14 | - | TGTGCCAGCAGCCCCAGGAGTCCCAACTACGAGCAGTACTTC | CASSPRSPNYEQYF